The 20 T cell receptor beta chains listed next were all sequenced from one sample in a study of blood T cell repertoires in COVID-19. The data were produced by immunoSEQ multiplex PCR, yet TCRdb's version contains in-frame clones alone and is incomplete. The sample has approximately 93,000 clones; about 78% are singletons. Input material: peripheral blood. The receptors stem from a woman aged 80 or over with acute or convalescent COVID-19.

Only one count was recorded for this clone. This chain's CDR3 is CASSVSGGEDTQYF. DNA for the CDR3: TGTGCCAGCAGCGTTAGCGGGGGTGAAGATACGCAGTATTTT. The chain recombines TRBV9 with TRBJ2-3; 9 positions agree with TRBD2. Germline trimming cut 2 bases from V and 5 bases from J; bases unmatched to any gene: 3. Germline CDR1 reads SGDLS; CDR2 reads YYNGEE. The CDR3 is 14 residues long.

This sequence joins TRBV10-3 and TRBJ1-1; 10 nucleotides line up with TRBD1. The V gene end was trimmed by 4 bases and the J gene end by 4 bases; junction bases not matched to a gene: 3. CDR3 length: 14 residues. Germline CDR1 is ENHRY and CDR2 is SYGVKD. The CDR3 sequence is CAISGGQGLTEAFF. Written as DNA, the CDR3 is TGTGCCATCAGTGGGGGACAGGGGCTCACTGAAGCTTTCTTT.

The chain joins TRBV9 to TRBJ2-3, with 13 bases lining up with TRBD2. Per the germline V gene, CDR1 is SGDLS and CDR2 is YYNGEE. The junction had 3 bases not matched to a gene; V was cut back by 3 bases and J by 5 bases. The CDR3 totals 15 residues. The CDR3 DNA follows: TGTGCCAGCAGCGCACTAGCGGGGGGGCAAGATACGCAGTATTTT. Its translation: CASSALAGGQDTQYF.

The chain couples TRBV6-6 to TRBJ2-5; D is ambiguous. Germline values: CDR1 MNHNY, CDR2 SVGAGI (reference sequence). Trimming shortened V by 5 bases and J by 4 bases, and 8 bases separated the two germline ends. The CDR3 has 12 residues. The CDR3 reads CASSKLGETQYF. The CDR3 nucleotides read TGTGCCAGCAGTAAGCTTGGAGAGACCCAGTACTTC.

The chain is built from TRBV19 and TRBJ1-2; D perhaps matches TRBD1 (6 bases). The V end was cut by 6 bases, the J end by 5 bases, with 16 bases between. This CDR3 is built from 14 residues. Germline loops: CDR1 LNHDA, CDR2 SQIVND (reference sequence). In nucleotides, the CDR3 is TGTGCCAGTAGATCTCAGGGGATAGCGTATGGCTACACCTTC. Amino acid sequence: CASRSQGIAYGYTF.

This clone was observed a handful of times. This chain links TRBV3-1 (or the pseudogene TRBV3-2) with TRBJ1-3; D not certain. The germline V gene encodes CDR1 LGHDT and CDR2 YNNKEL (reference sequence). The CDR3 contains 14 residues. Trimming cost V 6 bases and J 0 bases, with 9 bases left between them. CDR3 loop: CASSRGHSGNTIYF. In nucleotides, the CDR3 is TGTGCCAGCAGTCGGGGTCACTCTGGAAACACCATATATTTT.

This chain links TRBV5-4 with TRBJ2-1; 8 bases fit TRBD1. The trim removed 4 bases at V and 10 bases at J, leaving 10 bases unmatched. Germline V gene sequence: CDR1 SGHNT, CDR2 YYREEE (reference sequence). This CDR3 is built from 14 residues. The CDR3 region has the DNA TGTGCCAGCAGCCCTGGACAGGGAAGGGGCGAGCAGTTCTTC. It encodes CASSPGQGRGEQFF.

Here the CDR3 DNA reads TGTGCCAGCAGCTCGGGACAGGGGTGGGCTTTCTTT. Amino acids: CASSSGQGWAFF. This chain connects TRBV6-5 to TRBJ1-1; 10 nucleotides align to TRBD1. This CDR3 region has 12 residues. The germline gives CDR1 MNHEY, CDR2 SVGAGI. Losses at the gene ends were 6 bases for V and 11 bases for J; bases not matched to a gene: 6.

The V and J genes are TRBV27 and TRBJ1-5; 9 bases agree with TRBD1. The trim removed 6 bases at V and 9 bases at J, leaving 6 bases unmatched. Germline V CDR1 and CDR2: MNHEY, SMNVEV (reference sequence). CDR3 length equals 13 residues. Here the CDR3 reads CASSPDRGRPQHF. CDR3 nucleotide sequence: TGTGCCAGCAGCCCGGACAGGGGTAGGCCCCAGCATTTT.

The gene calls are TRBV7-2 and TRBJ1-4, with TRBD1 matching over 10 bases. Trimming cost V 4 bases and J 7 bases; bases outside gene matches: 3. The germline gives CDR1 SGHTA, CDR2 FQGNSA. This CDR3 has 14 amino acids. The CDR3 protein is CASSSGQGSEKLFF. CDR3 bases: TGTGCCAGCAGCTCGGGACAGGGGTCTGAAAAACTGTTTTTT.

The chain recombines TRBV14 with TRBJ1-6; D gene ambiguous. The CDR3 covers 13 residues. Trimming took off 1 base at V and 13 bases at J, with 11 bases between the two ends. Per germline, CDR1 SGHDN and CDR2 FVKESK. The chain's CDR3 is CASSQARHTPLHF. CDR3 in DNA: TGTGCCAGCAGCCAAGCTCGACACACCCCCCTCCACTTT.

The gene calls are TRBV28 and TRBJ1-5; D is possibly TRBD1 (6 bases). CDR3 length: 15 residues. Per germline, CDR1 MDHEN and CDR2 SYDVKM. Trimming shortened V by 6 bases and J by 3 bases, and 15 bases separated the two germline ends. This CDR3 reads CASSLGGADNQPQHF. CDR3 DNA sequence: TGTGCCAGCAGCCTCGGGGGGGCGGACAATCAGCCCCAGCATTTT.

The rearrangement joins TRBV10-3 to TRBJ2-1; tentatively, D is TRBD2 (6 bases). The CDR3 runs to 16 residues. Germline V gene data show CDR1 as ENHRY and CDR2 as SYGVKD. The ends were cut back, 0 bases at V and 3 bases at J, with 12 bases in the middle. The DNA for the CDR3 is TGTGCCATCAGTGAGTCCGGCGGGGAATACTACAATGAGCAGTTCTTC. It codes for CAISESGGEYYNEQFF.

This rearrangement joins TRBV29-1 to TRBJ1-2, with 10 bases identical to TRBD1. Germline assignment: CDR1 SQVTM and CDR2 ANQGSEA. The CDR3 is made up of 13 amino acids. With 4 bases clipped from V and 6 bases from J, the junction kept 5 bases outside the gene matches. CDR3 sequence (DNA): TGCAGCGTTGCCCGACAGGGGGCCCATGGCTACACCTTC. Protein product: CSVARQGAHGYTF.

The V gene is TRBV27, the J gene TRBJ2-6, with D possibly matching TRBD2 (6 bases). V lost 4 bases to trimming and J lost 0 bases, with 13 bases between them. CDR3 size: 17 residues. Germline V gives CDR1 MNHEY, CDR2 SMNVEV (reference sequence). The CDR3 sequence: CASSWWGESSGANVLTF. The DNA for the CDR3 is TGTGCCAGCAGTTGGTGGGGGGAGAGCTCTGGGGCCAACGTCCTGACTTTC. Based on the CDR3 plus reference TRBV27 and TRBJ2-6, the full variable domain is EAQVTQNPRYLITVTGKKLTVTCSQNMNHEYMSWYRQDPGLGLRQIYYSMNVEVTDKGDVPEGYKVSRKEKRNFPLILESPSPNQTSLYFCASSWWGESSGANVLTFGAGSRLTVL.

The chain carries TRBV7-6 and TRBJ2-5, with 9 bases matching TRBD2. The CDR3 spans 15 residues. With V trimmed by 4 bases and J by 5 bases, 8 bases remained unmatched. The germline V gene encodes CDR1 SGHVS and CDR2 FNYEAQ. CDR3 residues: CASSSTGTSFETQYF. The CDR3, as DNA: TGTGCCAGCAGCTCCACCGGGACTAGCTTTGAGACCCAGTACTTC.

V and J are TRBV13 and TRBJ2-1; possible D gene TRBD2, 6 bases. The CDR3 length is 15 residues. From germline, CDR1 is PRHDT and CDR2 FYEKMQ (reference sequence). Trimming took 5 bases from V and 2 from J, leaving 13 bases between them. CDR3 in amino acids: CASSPPGGTYNEQFF. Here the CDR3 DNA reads TGTGCCAGCAGCCCTCCCGGGGGAACCTACAATGAGCAGTTCTTC.

CDR3 DNA sequence: TGTGCCAGCAGCGTCTTGGACAGGTACACTTATCAAGCTTTCTTT. Its protein is CASSVLDRYTYQAFF. The chain combines TRBV5-8 with TRBJ1-1, with TRBD1 matching over 7 bases. Germline V gives CDR1 SGHTS, CDR2 YDEGEE. Unmatched junction bases numbered 15, after V lost 4 bases and J lost 9 bases. The CDR3 covers 15 residues.

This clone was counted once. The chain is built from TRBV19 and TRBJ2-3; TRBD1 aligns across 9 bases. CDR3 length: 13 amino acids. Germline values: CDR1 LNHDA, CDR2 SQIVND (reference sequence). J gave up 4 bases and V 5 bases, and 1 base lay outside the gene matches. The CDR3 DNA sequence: TGTGCCAGTAGTGACAGGGGGGCAGATACGCAGTATTTT. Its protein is CASSDRGADTQYF.

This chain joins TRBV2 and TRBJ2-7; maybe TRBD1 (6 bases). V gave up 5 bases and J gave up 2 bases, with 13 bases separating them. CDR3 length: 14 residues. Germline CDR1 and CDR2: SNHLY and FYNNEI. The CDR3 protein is CASSPGQGTYEQYF. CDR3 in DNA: TGTGCCAGCAGTCCAGGGCAGGGGACCTACGAGCAGTACTTC.